This T cell receptor beta chain was sequenced for a study of vaccination effects on CD4 cells after COVID-19. CD4+ T cells were isolated after around 9 days of culture. This clone rates as large. The antigen remains undetermined. Some clones are missing from TCRdb's copy, which holds only in-frame ones; the method was immunoSEQ multiplex PCR. Of some 50,000 clones listed, 60% to 80% are singletons. The V and J ends lost 4 bases and 0 bases, in that order; junction bases with no gene match: 11. The CDR3 runs 18 residues. Germline CDR1 MGHRA, CDR2 YSYEKL. The sequence came from a human donor who had a prior SARS-CoV-2 infection. This chain uses TRBV4-1 with TRBJ2-5, with 10 positions matching TRBD2. Sequencing was performed on CD4+ T cells from PBMCs cultured without peptide, taken before COVID-19 vaccination. The CDR3 nucleotides read TGCGCCAGCAGCCCCTGGGGGCCCGGGACTAGCGACCAAGAGACCCAGTACTTC. Translated: CASSPWGPGTSDQETQYF.